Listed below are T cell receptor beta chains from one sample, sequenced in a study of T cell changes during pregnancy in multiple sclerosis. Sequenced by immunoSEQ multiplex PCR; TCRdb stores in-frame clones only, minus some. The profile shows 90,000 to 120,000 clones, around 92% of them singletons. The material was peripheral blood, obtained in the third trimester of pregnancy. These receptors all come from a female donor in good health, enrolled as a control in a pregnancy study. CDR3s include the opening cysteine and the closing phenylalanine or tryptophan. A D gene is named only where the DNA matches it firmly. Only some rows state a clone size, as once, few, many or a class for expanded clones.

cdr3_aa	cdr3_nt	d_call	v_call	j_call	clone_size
CAISEFENYGYTF	TGTGCCATCAGTGAGTTTGAGAACTATGGCTACACCTTC	.	TRBV10-3	TRBJ1-2	.
CASSVGGQDNEKLFF	TGTGCCAGCAGCGTGGGGGGACAGGATAATGAAAAACTGTTTTTT	TRBD1	TRBV9	TRBJ1-4	.
CASSSSGTSGGAETQYF	TGTGCCAGCAGCTCTTCCGGGACTAGCGGGGGGGCTGAGACCCAGTACTTC	TRBD2	TRBV5-6	TRBJ2-5	.
CAWSVGGAEREKLFF	TGTGCCTGGAGTGTCGGCGGGGCGGAGAGGGAAAAACTGTTTTTT	.	TRBV30	TRBJ1-4	.
CASNQGVNTEAFF	TGTGCCAGTAATCAGGGCGTAAACACTGAAGCTTTCTTT	.	TRBV19	TRBJ1-1	.
CASRGLGGNEKLFF	TGTGCCAGCAGAGGGCTAGGGGGAAACGAAAAACTGTTTTTT	.	TRBV2	TRBJ1-4	.
CASSVSVAEPSYEQYF	TGTGCCAGCAGCGTATCTGTAGCGGAACCCTCCTACGAGCAGTACTTC	.	TRBV9	TRBJ2-7	.
CASSLARREQYF	TGTGCCAGCAGCCTAGCCAGGCGAGAGCAGTACTTC	.	TRBV7-9	TRBJ2-7	.
CASSPGQGLNTEAFF	TGCGCCAGCAGCCCGGGACAGGGGCTGAACACTGAAGCTTTCTTT	TRBD1	TRBV5-1	TRBJ1-1	.
CASSQDRVHGYTF	TGCGCCAGCAGCCAGGACAGGGTTCACGGCTACACCTTC	TRBD1	TRBV4-1	TRBJ1-2	.
CASSAQSGGAADTQYF	TGTGCCAGCAGCGCCCAAAGCGGGGGGGCCGCAGATACGCAGTATTTT	TRBD2	TRBV9	TRBJ2-3	.
CASSISSGGADTQYF	TGTGCCAGTAGTATAAGTAGCGGGGGGGCAGATACGCAGTATTTT	TRBD2	TRBV19	TRBJ2-3	.
CASTQQANTEAFF	TGTGCCAGCACCCAGCAGGCGAACACTGAAGCTTTCTTT	.	TRBV21-1	TRBJ1-1	few
CASGKTAMNTEAFF	TGTGCCAGCGGCAAGACAGCTATGAACACTGAAGCTTTCTTT	.	TRBV6-1	TRBJ1-1	.
CASSLEGQGTYTF	TGTGCCAGCAGCTTAGAGGGACAGGGTACCTACACCTTC	TRBD1	TRBV7-2	TRBJ1-2	.
CASSKTTGGLEAFF	TGTGCCAGCAGCAAAACGACAGGGGGGCTTGAAGCTTTCTTT	TRBD1	TRBV6-1	TRBJ1-1	.
CASSLAPSLRAYGYTF	TGTGCCAGCAGCTTAGCTCCCTCCCTCCGAGCGTATGGCTACACCTTC	.	TRBV7-2	TRBJ1-2	.
CSVARAGAGDEQYF	TGCAGCGTTGCCAGGGCAGGGGCCGGGGACGAGCAGTACTTC	.	TRBV29-1	TRBJ2-7	.
CASRPPGQPYNEQFF	TGTGCCAGCAGACCCCCGGGACAGCCCTACAATGAGCAGTTCTTC	TRBD1	TRBV11-2	TRBJ2-1	.
CASSLGQGALGGYTF	TGTGCCAGCAGCCTAGGACAGGGGGCGCTGGGCGGCTACACCTTC	TRBD1	TRBV7-3	TRBJ1-2	.
CANPKRGELGNEQFF	TGTGCCAACCCAAAGCGGGGGGAACTAGGCAATGAGCAGTTCTTC	.	TRBV12-1	TRBJ2-1	once
CASSQEGGGGDTQYF	TGTGCCAGCAGCCAAGAGGGCGGGGGGGGAGATACGCAGTATTTT	TRBD2	TRBV4-2	TRBJ2-3	.
CASSRISEGTGNTEAFF	TGTGCCAGCAGCCGAATAAGTGAAGGGACAGGCAACACTGAAGCTTTCTTT	TRBD1	TRBV13	TRBJ1-1	.
CASSPLAGGYNEQFF	TGTGCCAGTAGTCCCCTAGCGGGGGGTTACAATGAGCAGTTCTTC	TRBD2	TRBV19	TRBJ2-1	.
CASSEGNRYSGNTIYF	TGTGCCAGCAGTGAAGGGAACAGATACTCTGGAAACACCATATATTTT	.	TRBV6-1	TRBJ1-3	.
CASSLLGQGGEKLFF	TGTGCCAGCAGCTTGTTGGGACAGGGTGGTGAAAAACTGTTTTTT	TRBD1	TRBV6-6	TRBJ1-4	.
CASSLDRFYTDTQYF	TGTGCCAGCAGCTTGGACAGGTTTTACACAGATACGCAGTATTTT	TRBD1	TRBV11-3	TRBJ2-3	.
CATSRYNRGQGSGNTIYF	TGTGCCACCAGCAGATACAACCGGGGACAGGGGTCGGGAAACACCATATATTTT	TRBD1	TRBV15	TRBJ1-3	.
CASSSTGTGDTEAFF	TGTGCCAGCAGCTCTACCGGGACGGGGGACACTGAAGCTTTCTTT	.	TRBV5-8	TRBJ1-1	.
CASSYAGDSNQPQHF	TGTGCCAGCAGTTACGCAGGGGATAGCAATCAGCCCCAGCATTTT	.	TRBV6-6	TRBJ1-5	.
CASSGEGGDQPQHF	TGTGCCAGCAGTGGGGAAGGGGGGGATCAGCCCCAGCATTTT	.	TRBV2	TRBJ1-5	.
CASSLAVSSYNSPLHF	TGTGCCAGCAGCTTGGCGGTTAGCTCCTATAATTCACCCCTCCACTTT	.	TRBV5-6	TRBJ1-6	.
CASSYPQNTEAFF	TGTGCCAGCAGCTATCCACAGAACACTGAAGCTTTCTTT	.	TRBV5-8	TRBJ1-1	few
CASRVITANTEAFF	TGTGCCAGCAGAGTAATTACAGCGAACACTGAAGCTTTCTTT	.	TRBV2	TRBJ1-1	.
CASSWGGGNGYTF	TGTGCCAGCAGTTGGGGCGGGGGAAATGGCTACACCTTC	.	TRBV6-5	TRBJ1-2	.
CASSSPGGGGYEQYF	TGTGCCAGCAGCTCCCCGGGGGGCGGCGGCTACGAGCAGTACTTC	.	TRBV5-4	TRBJ2-7	.